The rows below give T cell receptor beta chains drawn from one sample of a study of blood T cell repertoires in COVID-19. Clones were sequenced by immunoSEQ multiplex PCR, and TCRdb holds only the in-frame ones, with some missing. Of about 290,000 clones listed, 86% are singletons. The sequenced material came from peripheral blood. The source of these receptors is a woman aged 30 to 39 with active or convalescent COVID-19. Each CDR3 is given with its conserved first and last residue. D genes are given only for firm matches. A clone size is listed for some rows: how often the clone was seen (once, few, many), or a class if it is expanded.

v_call: TRBV4-3; d_call: .; j_call: TRBJ2-2; clone_size: .; cdr3_aa: CASSREHIGELFF; cdr3_nt: TGCGCCAGCAGCCGAGAACACATTGGGGAGCTGTTTTTT
v_call: TRBV7-3; d_call: TRBD2; j_call: TRBJ2-5; clone_size: .; cdr3_aa: CASSASSGGAETQYF; cdr3_nt: TGTGCCAGCAGCGCCTCTAGCGGGGGCGCGGAGACCCAGTACTTC
v_call: TRBV30; d_call: .; j_call: TRBJ2-7; clone_size: .; cdr3_aa: CAWSGSGNTGEQYF; cdr3_nt: TGTGCCTGGAGTGGCTCCGGGAATACGGGCGAGCAGTACTTC
v_call: TRBV10-3; d_call: .; j_call: TRBJ1-2; clone_size: .; cdr3_aa: CASSPDYGYTF; cdr3_nt: TGTGCCAGCTCACCAGACTATGGCTACACCTTC
v_call: TRBV5-4; d_call: TRBD2; j_call: TRBJ2-5; clone_size: .; cdr3_aa: CASSRLAGEETQYF; cdr3_nt: TGTGCCAGCAGCCGACTAGCGGGGGAAGAGACCCAGTACTTC
v_call: TRBV7-2; d_call: .; j_call: TRBJ2-1; clone_size: .; cdr3_aa: CASSLNNRPGTEQFF; cdr3_nt: TGTGCCAGCAGCTTAAACAATCGACCGGGAACTGAGCAGTTCTTC
v_call: TRBV15; d_call: .; j_call: TRBJ1-2; clone_size: .; cdr3_aa: CATSRDRGARGYTF; cdr3_nt: TGTGCCACCAGCAGAGATCGGGGGGCAAGGGGCTACACCTTC
v_call: TRBV27; d_call: .; j_call: TRBJ1-3; clone_size: .; cdr3_aa: CASSLGAASGNTIYF; cdr3_nt: TGTGCCAGCAGTTTGGGAGCGGCCTCTGGAAACACCATATATTTT
v_call: TRBV30; d_call: .; j_call: TRBJ1-2; clone_size: .; cdr3_aa: CAWSRGAANYGYTF; cdr3_nt: TGTGCCTGGAGTCGGGGGGCAGCGAACTATGGCTACACCTTC
v_call: TRBV6-4; d_call: TRBD2; j_call: TRBJ2-1; clone_size: .; cdr3_aa: CASSEGLAGSYEQFF; cdr3_nt: TGTGCCAGCAGTGAAGGACTAGCGGGTAGCTATGAGCAGTTCTTC
v_call: TRBV7-6; d_call: TRBD2; j_call: TRBJ2-2; clone_size: .; cdr3_aa: CASSLRRGEHTGELFF; cdr3_nt: TGTGCCAGCAGCTTAAGGCGGGGGGAGCACACCGGGGAGCTGTTTTTT
v_call: TRBV13; d_call: TRBD2; j_call: TRBJ2-5; clone_size: .; cdr3_aa: CASSDSGGPRETQYF; cdr3_nt: TGTGCCAGCAGCGACAGCGGGGGGCCTAGGGAGACCCAGTACTTC
v_call: TRBV12-3/TRBV12-4; d_call: .; j_call: TRBJ1-5; clone_size: .; cdr3_aa: CASSTGTLQPQHF; cdr3_nt: TGTGCCAGCAGTACCGGGACACTGCAGCCCCAGCATTTT
v_call: TRBV7-2; d_call: .; j_call: TRBJ2-2; clone_size: .; cdr3_aa: CASTPRGLESTGELFF; cdr3_nt: TGTGCCAGCACCCCTAGAGGACTCGAGAGCACCGGGGAGCTGTTTTTT
v_call: TRBV29-1; d_call: TRBD2; j_call: TRBJ2-5; clone_size: .; cdr3_aa: CSMNKRGAGTQYF; cdr3_nt: TGCAGTATGAATAAGCGGGGGGCAGGGACCCAGTACTTC
v_call: TRBV28; d_call: .; j_call: TRBJ1-4; clone_size: .; cdr3_aa: CASHGQGREKLFF; cdr3_nt: TGTGCCAGCCATGGCCAGGGAAGGGAAAAACTGTTTTTT
v_call: TRBV9; d_call: TRBD2; j_call: TRBJ2-5; clone_size: .; cdr3_aa: CASSPRGLAGGMETQYF; cdr3_nt: TGTGCCAGCAGCCCCCGGGGACTAGCGGGGGGGATGGAGACCCAGTACTTC
v_call: TRBV7-3; d_call: .; j_call: TRBJ1-3; clone_size: .; cdr3_aa: CASSPTGHENTIYF; cdr3_nt: TGTGCCAGCAGCCCCACAGGGCATGAAAACACCATATATTTT
v_call: TRBV18; d_call: .; j_call: TRBJ1-1; clone_size: .; cdr3_aa: CASSPVEANTEAFF; cdr3_nt: TGTGCCAGCTCACCGGTGGAGGCGAACACTGAAGCTTTCTTT
v_call: TRBV3-1/TRBV3-2; d_call: TRBD2; j_call: TRBJ2-3; clone_size: .; cdr3_aa: CASSQSSGRPDTQYF; cdr3_nt: TGTGCCAGCAGCCAATCTAGCGGGCGGCCAGATACGCAGTATTTT
v_call: TRBV6-1; d_call: .; j_call: TRBJ1-1; clone_size: .; cdr3_aa: CASSSQGADTEAFF; cdr3_nt: TGTGCCAGCAGTTCCCAGGGTGCCGACACTGAAGCTTTCTTT
v_call: TRBV5-4; d_call: .; j_call: TRBJ2-7; clone_size: .; cdr3_aa: CASSTRAGSYEQYF; cdr3_nt: TGTGCCAGCAGCACGAGGGCCGGCTCCTACGAGCAGTACTTC
v_call: TRBV6-1; d_call: TRBD2; j_call: TRBJ2-1; clone_size: few; cdr3_aa: CASSEGTSGGLLNNEQFF; cdr3_nt: TGTGCCAGCAGTGAGGGGACTAGCGGGGGGCTTTTAAACAATGAGCAGTTCTTC
v_call: TRBV4-3; d_call: TRBD2; j_call: TRBJ2-3; clone_size: .; cdr3_aa: CASSQGVAGGTDTQYF; cdr3_nt: TGCGCCAGCAGCCAAGGCGTAGCGGGGGGTACAGATACGCAGTATTTT
v_call: TRBV7-2; d_call: TRBD1; j_call: TRBJ1-2; clone_size: .; cdr3_aa: CASSFDRVVSYGYTF; cdr3_nt: TGTGCCAGCAGCTTCGACAGGGTGGTATCCTATGGCTACACCTTC
v_call: TRBV9; d_call: TRBD1; j_call: TRBJ2-1; clone_size: .; cdr3_aa: CASSSRTGYNNEQFF; cdr3_nt: TGTGCCAGCAGCTCTAGGACAGGGTACAACAATGAGCAGTTCTTC
v_call: TRBV4-3; d_call: TRBD1; j_call: TRBJ1-2; clone_size: .; cdr3_aa: CASSQEQGAKAYYGYTF; cdr3_nt: TGCGCCAGCAGCCAAGAACAGGGGGCAAAGGCTTACTATGGCTACACCTTC
v_call: TRBV10-3; d_call: .; j_call: TRBJ1-2; clone_size: .; cdr3_aa: CAISGGQHYGYTF; cdr3_nt: TGTGCCATCAGTGGGGGGCAGCACTATGGCTACACCTTC
v_call: TRBV5-1; d_call: .; j_call: TRBJ2-1; clone_size: once; cdr3_aa: CASSLVSSDNEQFF; cdr3_nt: TGCGCCAGCAGCTTGGTAAGTTCGGACAATGAGCAGTTCTTC
v_call: TRBV6-5; d_call: TRBD1; j_call: TRBJ1-1; clone_size: .; cdr3_aa: CASRAQGANTEAFF; cdr3_nt: TGTGCCAGCAGGGCCCAGGGGGCGAACACTGAAGCTTTCTTT
v_call: TRBV27; d_call: TRBD1; j_call: TRBJ1-2; clone_size: .; cdr3_aa: CASSSRTGTGYTF; cdr3_nt: TGTGCCAGCAGCTCTCGGACAGGCACGGGCTACACCTTC
v_call: TRBV7-2; d_call: .; j_call: TRBJ1-2; clone_size: few; cdr3_aa: CASSSLHNTGGYTF; cdr3_nt: TGTGCCAGCAGCTCCCTTCATAATACAGGTGGCTACACCTTC
v_call: TRBV6-2/TRBV6-3; d_call: .; j_call: TRBJ1-5; clone_size: .; cdr3_aa: CASSYSGGTNQPQHF; cdr3_nt: TGTGCCAGCAGTTACTCGGGAGGGACGAATCAGCCCCAGCATTTT
v_call: TRBV7-9; d_call: .; j_call: TRBJ2-5; clone_size: .; cdr3_aa: CASSLWETRETQYF; cdr3_nt: TGTGCCAGCAGCTTATGGGAGACCCGAGAGACCCAGTACTTC
v_call: TRBV19; d_call: TRBD1; j_call: TRBJ2-2; clone_size: once; cdr3_aa: CASSKDRGFLIGELFF; cdr3_nt: TGTGCCAGTAGTAAAGACAGGGGATTCTTGATCGGGGAGCTGTTTTTT
v_call: TRBV2; d_call: .; j_call: TRBJ1-1; clone_size: few; cdr3_aa: CASSERGTEAFF; cdr3_nt: TGTGCCAGCAGTGAAAGGGGCACTGAAGCTTTCTTT
v_call: TRBV5-1; d_call: .; j_call: TRBJ1-1; clone_size: .; cdr3_aa: CASSFNRRNTEAFF; cdr3_nt: TGCGCCAGCAGCTTCAACAGGAGGAACACTGAAGCTTTCTTT
v_call: TRBV5-5; d_call: .; j_call: TRBJ1-2; clone_size: .; cdr3_aa: CASSLSGGSNYGYTF; cdr3_nt: TGTGCCAGCAGCTTGTCGGGGGGTTCTAACTATGGCTACACCTTC
v_call: TRBV6-5; d_call: .; j_call: TRBJ1-1; clone_size: .; cdr3_aa: CASSYVGWAEAFF; cdr3_nt: TGTGCCAGCAGTTACGTCGGGTGGGCTGAAGCTTTCTTT
v_call: TRBV30; d_call: TRBD1; j_call: TRBJ1-1; clone_size: .; cdr3_aa: CAWDPGTGATEAFF; cdr3_nt: TGTGCCTGGGATCCGGGGACAGGGGCCACTGAAGCTTTCTTT
v_call: TRBV29-1; d_call: .; j_call: TRBJ1-2; clone_size: .; cdr3_aa: CSVEVRPSGYTF; cdr3_nt: TGCAGCGTTGAAGTCAGGCCCAGTGGCTACACCTTC
v_call: TRBV3-1/TRBV3-2; d_call: TRBD1; j_call: TRBJ2-7; clone_size: .; cdr3_aa: CASSPGTGNAEQYF; cdr3_nt: TGTGCCAGCAGCCCCGGGACAGGGAACGCCGAGCAGTACTTC
v_call: TRBV28; d_call: TRBD1; j_call: TRBJ1-1; clone_size: .; cdr3_aa: CASSHRQGMNTEAFF; cdr3_nt: TGTGCCAGCAGCCATAGACAGGGGATGAACACTGAAGCTTTCTTT
v_call: TRBV5-6; d_call: .; j_call: TRBJ2-7; clone_size: once; cdr3_aa: CASSLAGTPYEQYF; cdr3_nt: TGTGCCAGCAGCTTAGCCGGGACACCCTACGAGCAGTACTTC
v_call: TRBV5-4; d_call: TRBD1; j_call: TRBJ2-7; clone_size: few; cdr3_aa: CASNPGQDLSYEQYF; cdr3_nt: TGTGCCAGCAACCCGGGACAGGACCTATCCTACGAGCAGTACTTC
v_call: TRBV19; d_call: .; j_call: TRBJ1-4; clone_size: .; cdr3_aa: CASRDRGNEKLFF; cdr3_nt: TGTGCCAGTAGGGATAGGGGAAATGAAAAACTGTTTTTT
v_call: TRBV7-2; d_call: TRBD1; j_call: TRBJ1-3; clone_size: .; cdr3_aa: CASRGDSSGNTIYF; cdr3_nt: TGTGCCAGCCGAGGGGACAGCTCTGGAAACACCATATATTTT
v_call: TRBV6-7; d_call: TRBD2; j_call: TRBJ2-7; clone_size: .; cdr3_aa: CASSYTRTSGGPSINEQYF; cdr3_nt: TGTGCCAGCAGTTACACCCGGACTAGCGGGGGCCCAAGTATCAACGAGCAGTACTTC
v_call: TRBV13; d_call: .; j_call: TRBJ2-3; clone_size: .; cdr3_aa: CASSTRRGQDTQYF; cdr3_nt: TGTGCCAGCAGCACCCGTCGCGGGCAAGATACGCAGTATTTT
v_call: TRBV18; d_call: .; j_call: TRBJ1-1; clone_size: .; cdr3_aa: CASSSFDRTEAFF; cdr3_nt: TGTGCCAGCTCATCGTTCGACAGGACTGAAGCTTTCTTT
v_call: TRBV5-5; d_call: TRBD1; j_call: TRBJ1-1; clone_size: .; cdr3_aa: CASSWGTGNTEAFF; cdr3_nt: TGTGCCAGCAGCTGGGGGACAGGGAACACTGAAGCTTTCTTT
v_call: TRBV3-1/TRBV3-2; d_call: TRBD2; j_call: TRBJ2-3; clone_size: .; cdr3_aa: CASSFLSGGASGTDTQYF; cdr3_nt: TGTGCCAGCAGTTTTCTTAGCGGGGGGGCCTCCGGCACAGATACGCAGTATTTT
v_call: TRBV5-1; d_call: .; j_call: TRBJ2-2; clone_size: .; cdr3_aa: CASSIRPRDGELFF; cdr3_nt: TGCGCCAGCAGCATAAGGCCCAGGGACGGGGAGCTGTTTTTT